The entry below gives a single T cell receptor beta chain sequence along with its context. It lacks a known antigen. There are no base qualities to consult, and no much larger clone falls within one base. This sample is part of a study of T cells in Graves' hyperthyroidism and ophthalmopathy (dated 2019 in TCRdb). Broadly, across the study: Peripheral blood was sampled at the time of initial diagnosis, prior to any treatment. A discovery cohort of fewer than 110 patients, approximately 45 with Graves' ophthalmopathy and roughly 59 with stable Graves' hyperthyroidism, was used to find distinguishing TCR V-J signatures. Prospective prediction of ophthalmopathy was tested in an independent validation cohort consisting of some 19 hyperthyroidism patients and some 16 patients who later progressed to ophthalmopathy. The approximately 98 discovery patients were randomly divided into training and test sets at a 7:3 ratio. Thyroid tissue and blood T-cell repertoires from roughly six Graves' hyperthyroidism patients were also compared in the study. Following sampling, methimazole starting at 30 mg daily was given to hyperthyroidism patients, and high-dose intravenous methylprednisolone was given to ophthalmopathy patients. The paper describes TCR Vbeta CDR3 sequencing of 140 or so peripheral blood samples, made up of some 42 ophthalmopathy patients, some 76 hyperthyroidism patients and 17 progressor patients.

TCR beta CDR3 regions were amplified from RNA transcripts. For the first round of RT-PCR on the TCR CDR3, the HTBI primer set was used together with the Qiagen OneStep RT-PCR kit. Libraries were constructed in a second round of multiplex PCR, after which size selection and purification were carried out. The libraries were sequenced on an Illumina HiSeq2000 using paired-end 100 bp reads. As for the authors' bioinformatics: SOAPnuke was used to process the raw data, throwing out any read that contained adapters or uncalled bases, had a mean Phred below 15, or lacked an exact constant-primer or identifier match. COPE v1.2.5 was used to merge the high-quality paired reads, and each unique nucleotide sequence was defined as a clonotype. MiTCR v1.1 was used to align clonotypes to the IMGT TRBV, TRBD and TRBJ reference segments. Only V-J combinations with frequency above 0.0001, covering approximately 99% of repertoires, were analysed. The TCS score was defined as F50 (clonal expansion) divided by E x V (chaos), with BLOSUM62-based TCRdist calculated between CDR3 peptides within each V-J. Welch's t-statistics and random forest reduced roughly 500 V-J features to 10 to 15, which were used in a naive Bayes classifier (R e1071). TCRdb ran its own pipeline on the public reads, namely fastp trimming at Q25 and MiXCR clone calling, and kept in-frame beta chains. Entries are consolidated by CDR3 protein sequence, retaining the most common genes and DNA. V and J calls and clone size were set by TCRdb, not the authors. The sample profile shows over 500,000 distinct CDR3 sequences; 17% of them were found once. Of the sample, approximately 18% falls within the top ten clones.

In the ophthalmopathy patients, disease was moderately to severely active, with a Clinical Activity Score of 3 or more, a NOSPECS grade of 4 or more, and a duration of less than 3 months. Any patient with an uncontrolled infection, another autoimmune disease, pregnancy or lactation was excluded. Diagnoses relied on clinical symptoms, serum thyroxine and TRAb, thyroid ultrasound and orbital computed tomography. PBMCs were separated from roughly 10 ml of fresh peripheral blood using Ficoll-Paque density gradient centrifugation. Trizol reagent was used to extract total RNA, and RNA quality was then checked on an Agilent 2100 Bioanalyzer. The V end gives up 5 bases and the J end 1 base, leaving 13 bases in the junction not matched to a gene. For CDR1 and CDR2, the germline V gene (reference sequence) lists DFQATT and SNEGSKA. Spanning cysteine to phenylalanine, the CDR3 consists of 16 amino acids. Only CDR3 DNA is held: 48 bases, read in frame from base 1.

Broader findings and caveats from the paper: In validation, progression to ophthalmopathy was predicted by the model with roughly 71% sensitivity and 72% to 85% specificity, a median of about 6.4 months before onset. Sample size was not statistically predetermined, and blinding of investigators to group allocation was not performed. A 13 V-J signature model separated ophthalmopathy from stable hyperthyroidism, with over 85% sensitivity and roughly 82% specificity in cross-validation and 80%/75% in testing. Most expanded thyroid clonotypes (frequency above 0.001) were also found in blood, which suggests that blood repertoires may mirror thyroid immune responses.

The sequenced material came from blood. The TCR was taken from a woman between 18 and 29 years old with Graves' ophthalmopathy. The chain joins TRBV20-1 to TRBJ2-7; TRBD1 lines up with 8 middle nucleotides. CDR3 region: CSARDVGQDLSYEQYF. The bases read TGCAGTGCTCGGGACGTGGGACAGGACTTATCCTACGAGCAGTACTTC.